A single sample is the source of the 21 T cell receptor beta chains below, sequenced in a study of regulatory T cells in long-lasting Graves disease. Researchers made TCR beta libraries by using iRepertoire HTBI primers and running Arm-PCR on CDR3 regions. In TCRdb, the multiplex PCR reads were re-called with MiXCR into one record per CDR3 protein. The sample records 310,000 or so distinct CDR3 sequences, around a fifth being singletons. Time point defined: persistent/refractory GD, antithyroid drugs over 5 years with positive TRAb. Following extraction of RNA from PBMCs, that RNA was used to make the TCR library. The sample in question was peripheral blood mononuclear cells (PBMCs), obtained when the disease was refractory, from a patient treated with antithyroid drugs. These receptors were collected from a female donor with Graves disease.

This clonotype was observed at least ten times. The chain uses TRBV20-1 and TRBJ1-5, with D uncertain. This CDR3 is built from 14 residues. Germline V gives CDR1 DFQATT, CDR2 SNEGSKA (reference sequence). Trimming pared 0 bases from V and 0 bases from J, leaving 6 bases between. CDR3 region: CSAREGSSNQPQHF. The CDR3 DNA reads TGCAGTGCTAGAGAAGGAAGTAGCAATCAGCCCCAGCATTTT.

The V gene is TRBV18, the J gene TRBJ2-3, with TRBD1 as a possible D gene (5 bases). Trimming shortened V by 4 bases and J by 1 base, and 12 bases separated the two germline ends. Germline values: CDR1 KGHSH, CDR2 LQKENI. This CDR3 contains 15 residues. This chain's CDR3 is CASSQGRERTDTQYF. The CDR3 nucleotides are TGTGCCAGCTCACAAGGCAGGGAACGCACAGATACGCAGTATTTT. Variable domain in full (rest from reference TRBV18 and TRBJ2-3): NAGVMQNPRHLVRRRGQEARLRCSPMKGHSHVYWYRQLPEEGLKFMVYLQKENIIDESGMPKERFSAEFPKEGPSILRIQQVVRGDSAAYFCASSQGRERTDTQYFGPGTRLTVL.

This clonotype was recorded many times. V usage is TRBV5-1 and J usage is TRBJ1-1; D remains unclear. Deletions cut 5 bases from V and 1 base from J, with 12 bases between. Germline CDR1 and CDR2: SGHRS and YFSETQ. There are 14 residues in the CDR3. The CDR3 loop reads CASSGSIQNTEAFF. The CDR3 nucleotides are TGCGCCAGCAGTGGGTCCATACAGAACACTGAAGCTTTCTTT.

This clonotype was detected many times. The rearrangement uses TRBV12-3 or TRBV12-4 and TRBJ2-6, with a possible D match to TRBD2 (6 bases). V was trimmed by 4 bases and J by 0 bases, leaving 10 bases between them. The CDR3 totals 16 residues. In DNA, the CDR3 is TGTGCCAGCAGTTGGGACTCCGGCTCTGGGGCCAACGTCCTGACTTTC. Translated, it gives CASSWDSGSGANVLTF.

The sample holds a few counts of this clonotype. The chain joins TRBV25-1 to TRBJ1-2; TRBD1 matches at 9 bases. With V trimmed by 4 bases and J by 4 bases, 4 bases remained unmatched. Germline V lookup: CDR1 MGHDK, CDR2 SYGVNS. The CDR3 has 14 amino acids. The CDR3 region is CASSVMTGGYGYTF. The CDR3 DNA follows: TGTGCCAGCAGTGTCATGACAGGGGGCTATGGCTACACCTTC.

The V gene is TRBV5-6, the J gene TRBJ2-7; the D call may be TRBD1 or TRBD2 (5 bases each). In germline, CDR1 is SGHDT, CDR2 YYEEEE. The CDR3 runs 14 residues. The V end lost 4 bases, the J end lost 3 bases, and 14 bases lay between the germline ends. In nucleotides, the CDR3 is TGTGCCAGCAGCCAGAGGGACGGTATCTACGAGCAGTACTTC. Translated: CASSQRDGIYEQYF.

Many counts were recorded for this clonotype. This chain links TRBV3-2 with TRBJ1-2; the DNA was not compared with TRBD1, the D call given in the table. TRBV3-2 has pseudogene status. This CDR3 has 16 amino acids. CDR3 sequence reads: CASSPDRGRVTYGYTF. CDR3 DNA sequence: TGTGCCAGCAGCCCGGACAGGGGGCGCGTTACCTATGGCTACACCTTC.

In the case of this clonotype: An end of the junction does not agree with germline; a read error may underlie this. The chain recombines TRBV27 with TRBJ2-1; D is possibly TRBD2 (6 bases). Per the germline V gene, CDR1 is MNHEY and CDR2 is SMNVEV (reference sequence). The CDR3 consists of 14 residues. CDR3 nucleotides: TGTGCCAGCAGTCTCTCTAGCGCCTACAATGAGGAGTTCTTC. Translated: CASSLSSAYNEEFF.

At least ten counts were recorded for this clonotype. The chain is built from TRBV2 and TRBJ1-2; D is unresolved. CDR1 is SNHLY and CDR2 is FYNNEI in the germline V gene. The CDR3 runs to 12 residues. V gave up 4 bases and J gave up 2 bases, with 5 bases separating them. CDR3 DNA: TGTGCCAGCAGTGCCGGGAACTATGGCTACACCTTC. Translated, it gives CASSAGNYGYTF.

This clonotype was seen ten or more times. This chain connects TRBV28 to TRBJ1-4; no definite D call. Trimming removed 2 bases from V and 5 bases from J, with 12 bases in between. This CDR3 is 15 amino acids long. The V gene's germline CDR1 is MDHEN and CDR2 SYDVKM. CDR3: CASSLNAGFNEKLFF. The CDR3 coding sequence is TGTGCCAGCAGTTTAAATGCTGGGTTCAATGAAAAACTGTTTTTT.

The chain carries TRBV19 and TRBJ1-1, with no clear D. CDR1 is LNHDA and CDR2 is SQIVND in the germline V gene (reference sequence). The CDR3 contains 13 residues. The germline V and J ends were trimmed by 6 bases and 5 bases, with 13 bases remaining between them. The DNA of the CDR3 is TGTGCCAGTAGCGAGACGGGTTCGACTGAAGCTTTCTTT. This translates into CASSETGSTEAFF.

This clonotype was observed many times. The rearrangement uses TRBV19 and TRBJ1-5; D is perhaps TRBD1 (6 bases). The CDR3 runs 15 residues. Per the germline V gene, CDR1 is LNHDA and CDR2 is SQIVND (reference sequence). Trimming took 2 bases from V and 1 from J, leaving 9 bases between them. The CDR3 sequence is CASSIQGQSNQPQHF. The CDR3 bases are TGTGCCAGTAGTATACAGGGGCAAAGCAATCAGCCCCAGCATTTT.

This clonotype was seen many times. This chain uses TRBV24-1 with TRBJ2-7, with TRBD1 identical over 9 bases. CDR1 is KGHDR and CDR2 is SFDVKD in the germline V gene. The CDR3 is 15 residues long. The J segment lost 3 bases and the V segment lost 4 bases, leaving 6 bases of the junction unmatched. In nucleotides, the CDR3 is TGTGCCACCAGTGACCCGGGACAGGGTCACTACGAGCAGTACTTC. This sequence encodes CATSDPGQGHYEQYF.

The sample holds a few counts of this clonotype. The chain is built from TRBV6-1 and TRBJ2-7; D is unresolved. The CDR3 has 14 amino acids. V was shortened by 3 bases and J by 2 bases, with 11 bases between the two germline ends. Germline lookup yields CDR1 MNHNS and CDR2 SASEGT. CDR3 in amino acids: CASSESLGPYEQYF. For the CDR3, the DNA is TGTGCCAGCAGTGAGTCCCTCGGGCCCTACGAGCAGTACTTC.

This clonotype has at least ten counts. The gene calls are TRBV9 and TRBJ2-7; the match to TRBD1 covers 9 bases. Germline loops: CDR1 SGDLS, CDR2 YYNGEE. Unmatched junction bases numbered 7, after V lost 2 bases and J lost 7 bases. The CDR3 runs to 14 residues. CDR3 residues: CASSVGQGTGEQYF. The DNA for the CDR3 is TGTGCCAGCAGCGTTGGACAGGGGACGGGTGAGCAGTACTTC.

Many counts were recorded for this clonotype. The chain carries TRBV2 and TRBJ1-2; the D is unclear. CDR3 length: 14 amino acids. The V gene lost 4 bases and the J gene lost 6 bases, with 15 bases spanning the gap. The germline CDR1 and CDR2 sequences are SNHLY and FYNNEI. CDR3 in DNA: TGTGCCAGCAGTGTCAGTCAGATTGGCCATGGCTACACCTTC. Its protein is CASSVSQIGHGYTF.

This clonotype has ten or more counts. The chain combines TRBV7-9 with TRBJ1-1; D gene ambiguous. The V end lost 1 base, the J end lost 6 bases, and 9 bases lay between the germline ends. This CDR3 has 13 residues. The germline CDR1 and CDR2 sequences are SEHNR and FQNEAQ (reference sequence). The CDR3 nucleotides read TGTGCCAGCAGCTTAGAGGTTAGGGCTGAAGCTTTCTTT. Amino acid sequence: CASSLEVRAEAFF.

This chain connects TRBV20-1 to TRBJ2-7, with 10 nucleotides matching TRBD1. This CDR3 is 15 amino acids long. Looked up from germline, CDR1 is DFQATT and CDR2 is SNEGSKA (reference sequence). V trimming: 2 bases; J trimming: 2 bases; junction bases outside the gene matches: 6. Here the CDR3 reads CSARTPGQGTYEQYF. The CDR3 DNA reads TGCAGTGCTAGAACTCCGGGACAGGGGACCTACGAGCAGTACTTC.

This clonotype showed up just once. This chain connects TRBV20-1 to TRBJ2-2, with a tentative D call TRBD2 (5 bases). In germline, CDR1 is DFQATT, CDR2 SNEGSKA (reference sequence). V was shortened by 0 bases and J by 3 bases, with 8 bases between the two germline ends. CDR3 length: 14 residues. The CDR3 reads CSARDRTHTGELFF. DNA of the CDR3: TGCAGTGCTAGAGATCGGACTCACACCGGGGAGCTGTTTTTT.

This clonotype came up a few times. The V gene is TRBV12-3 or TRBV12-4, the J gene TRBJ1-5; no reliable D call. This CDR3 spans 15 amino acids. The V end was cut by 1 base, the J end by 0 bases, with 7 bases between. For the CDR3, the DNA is TGTGCCAGCAGTTTAGGGCGAAATAGCAATCAGCCCCAGCATTTT. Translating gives CASSLGRNSNQPQHF.

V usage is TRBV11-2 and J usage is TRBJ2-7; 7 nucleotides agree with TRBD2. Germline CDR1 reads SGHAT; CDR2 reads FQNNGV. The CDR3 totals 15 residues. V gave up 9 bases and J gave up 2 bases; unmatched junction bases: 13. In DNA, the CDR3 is TGTGCCAGTAGTATGGGGGAGGGTGTCGCCTACGAGCAGTACTTC. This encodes CASSMGEGVAYEQYF. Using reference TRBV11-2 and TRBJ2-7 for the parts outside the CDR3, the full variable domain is EAGVAQSPRYKIIEKRQSVAFWCNPISGHATLYWYQQILGQGPKLLIQFQNNGVVDDSQLPKDRFSAERLKGVDSTLKIQPAKLEDSAVYLCASSMGEGVAYEQYFGPGTRLTVT.